This TCR beta chain stems from a study of blood T cell repertoires in COVID-19. Study-level information: Whether acute or convalescent, the COVID-19 samples came from the United States, Italy and Spain. Sources were T cells, B-cell-depleted T cells, or PBMCs; the material itself was cDNA or gDNA.

In the authors' workflow: By means of reference gene primer amplification, nucleated cell counts were estimated. Clones were sequenced by immunoSEQ multiplex PCR, and TCRdb holds only the in-frame ones, with some missing. Clone size and V and J calls were adopted from that table, with D and trimming inferred from the DNA. Of over 150,000 clones in the sample, approximately 84% are singletons; the top ten hold 1% to 1.2%. This TCR derives from a man aged 40-49 years with acute or convalescent COVID-19. The sequencing sample was made of peripheral blood.

CDR3 DNA sequence: TGTGCCAGCAGCGCCGGACAGGGGATAACTATGGTTTACACCTTC. Its protein product is CASSAGQGITMVYTF. The chain couples TRBV9 to TRBJ1-2, with TRBD1 identical over 9 bases. CDR1 and CDR2 (germline): SGDLS, YYNGEE. The V segment lost 3 bases and the J segment 11 bases; nucleotides outside the gene matches: 14. CDR3 size: 15 residues. Using reference TRBV9 and TRBJ1-2 for the parts outside the CDR3, the full variable domain is DSGVTQTPKHLITATGQRVTLRCSPRSGDLSVYWYQQSLDQGLQFLIQYYNGEERAKGNILERFSAQQFPDLHSELNLSSLELGDSALYFCASSAGQGITMVYTFGSGTRLTVV.